This TCR beta chain stems from a study of Graves' ophthalmopathy and Graves' hyperthyroidism. This clonotype was detected only once. What it recognizes is unknown. Germline V gene data show CDR1 as ENHRY and CDR2 as SYGVKD. CDR3 length: 9 amino acids. Trimming took 10 bases from V and 15 from J, leaving 10 bases between them. Overall study results and limits: Most expanded thyroid clonotypes above 0.001 frequency also appeared in blood. Sensitivity reached just under 90% and specificity about 81% for a 13-signature model separating ophthalmopathy from stable hyperthyroidism.

For repertoire sequencing, the TCR beta CDR3 regions were amplified from RNA transcripts. HTBI-primed RT-PCR formed the first round, and a multiplex PCR formed the second. Using its own MiXCR run on the multiplex PCR reads, TCRdb lists one record per CDR3 protein. This table has hundreds of thousands of distinct CDR3 sequences, 35% to 45% appearing once. The sequenced sample consisted of peripheral blood. The V and J genes are TRBV10-3 and TRBJ2-6; tentatively, D is TRBD2 (6 bases). The receptor's source is an adult man with Graves' ophthalmopathy. This chain's CDR3 is CATGGDLTF. The CDR3, as DNA: TGTGCCACCGGAGGGGACCTGACTTTC.